Following are 22 T cell receptor beta chains from one sample sequenced in a study of metastatic and nonmetastatic thyroid tumors. Ahead of thyroid surgery, no patient had received treatment of any kind. TCRdb re-processed the PCR reads through MiXCR. The sample contains around 15,000 clones, 29% of which appear only once. Sequenced sample: blood. The origin of the receptors is a female donor with papillary thyroid cancer or a benign thyroid nodule (not recorded which). Some clones in this sample may be carry-over from other donors' samples.

In its sample, this clone was seen a few times. This chain connects TRBV10-3 to TRBJ2-3; 9 nucleotides match TRBD1. The ends lost 10 bases at V and 0 bases at J; junction bases unmatched: 2. Germline CDR1 ENHRY, CDR2 SYGVKD. The CDR3 extends over 13 amino acids. The CDR3 loop reads CATGTGSTDTQYF. The CDR3 DNA follows: TGTGCCACCGGGACAGGGAGCACAGATACGCAGTATTTT.

This clone was seen at least ten times. The chain has TRBV12-3 or TRBV12-4 and TRBJ2-5, with 7 bases matching TRBD1. The CDR3 contains 13 residues. The V and J ends lost 8 bases and 5 bases, in that order; junction bases with no gene match: 8. CDR3: CASSLGGWETQYF. The CDR3 coding sequence is TGTGCCAGCTCTCTAGGGGGCTGGGAGACCCAGTACTTC.

The V call is TRBV12-5, the J call TRBJ1-3, with D unclear. CDR1 and CDR2 from the germline V gene are LGHNT and FRNRAP. The CDR3 spans 13 residues. The ends were cut back, 6 bases at V and 0 bases at J, with 6 bases in the middle. The CDR3 region is CASGRDSGNTIYF. The CDR3, as DNA: TGTGCTAGTGGGAGGGACTCTGGAAACACCATATATTTT.

The chain links TRBV6-5 to TRBJ2-1; D gene uncertain. This CDR3 is 14 amino acids long. Germline V gene data show CDR1 as MNHEY and CDR2 as SVGAGI. V gave up 2 bases and J gave up 1 base, with 6 bases separating them. CDR3 coding DNA: TGTGCCAGCAGTTACGGTGCGTCCTACAATGAGCAGTTCTTC. It is translated as CASSYGASYNEQFF.

A single count supports this clone. This sequence joins TRBV11-3 and TRBJ2-3; D remains unclear. Between the trimmed V and J ends, which lost 3 bases and 3 bases, there was a span of 7 bases. Looked up from germline, CDR1 is SGHNT and CDR2 is YENEEA. The CDR3 contains 13 residues. CDR3 protein: CASSFGPTDTQYF. CDR3 coding DNA: TGTGCCAGCAGCTTCGGGCCAACAGATACGCAGTATTTT.

Within the sample, this clone is medium-sized. The chain uses TRBV20-1 and TRBJ2-2; possibly TRBD2 for D (6 bases). V gave up 2 bases and J gave up 6 bases, with 16 bases separating them. CDR3 length: 15 residues. Germline CDR1 reads DFQATT; CDR2 reads SNEGSKA (reference sequence). CDR3 sequence reads: CSARPVLALPGELFF. The CDR3 DNA sequence: TGCAGTGCTAGACCCGTTCTAGCGTTGCCCGGGGAGCTGTTTTTT.

This clone turned up a few times. This clone may be a read error of a much larger clone one base away. The rearrangement links TRBV4-1 to TRBJ2-3; 9 bases match TRBD2. Germline-derived CDR1 and CDR2 are MGHRA and YSYEKL. This CDR3 comprises 17 residues. The CDR3 reads CASSQEGRGGATYTQYF. The CDR3 DNA reads as TGCGCCAGCAGCCAAGAGGGGCGGGGGGGCGCCACATATACGCAGTATTTT.

By sample fraction, this clone is medium-sized. This chain links TRBV5-1 with TRBJ1-1; D possibly corresponds to TRBD1 (5 bases). The ends were cut back, 4 bases at V and 1 base at J, with 8 bases in the middle. This CDR3 contains 13 residues. The germline CDR1 and CDR2 sequences are SGHRS and YFSETQ. Here the CDR3 DNA reads TGCGCCAGCAGCCCTACAGGGAACACTGAAGCTTTCTTT. It yields the protein CASSPTGNTEAFF.

This clone is labeled as medium-sized. This chain connects TRBV7-2 to TRBJ2-7; D is perhaps TRBD1 or TRBD2 (5 bases each). Germline lookup yields CDR1 SGHTA and CDR2 FQGNSA. V was trimmed by 3 bases and J by 2 bases, leaving 14 bases between them. The CDR3 spans 15 residues. The CDR3 DNA reads TGTGCCAGCAGCTTCACCGGGACGTTCACCTACGAGCAGTACTTC. Encoded protein: CASSFTGTFTYEQYF. Full variable domain (outside the CDR3, taken from reference TRBV7-2 and TRBJ2-7): GAGVSQSPSNKVTEKGKDVELRCDPISGHTALYWYRQSLGQGLEFLIYFQGNSAPDKSGLPSDRFSAERTGGSVSTLTIQRTQQEDSAVYLCASSFTGTFTYEQYFGPGTRLTVT.

The CDR3 DNA sequence: TGTGCCAGTAGTATAGGGGGAAATGGCTACGAGCAGTACTTC. It specifies CASSIGGNGYEQYF. The chain has TRBV6-2 or TRBV6-3 and TRBJ2-7; perhaps TRBD1 as D (6 bases). The germline V gene has CDR1 MNHEY and CDR2 SVGEGT. The CDR3 covers 14 residues. Trimming cost V 9 bases and J 3 bases, with 18 bases left between them.

At least ten counts were recorded for this clone. The CDR3 nucleotides are TGTGCCAGCAGCTATGGGACAGGGGGAAATACGCAGTATTTT. Its translation is CASSYGTGGNTQYF. The chain joins TRBV7-2 to TRBJ2-3; 11 nucleotides line up with TRBD1. The CDR3 contains 14 residues. The junction had 4 bases not matched to a gene; V was cut back by 4 bases and J by 7 bases. Germline lookup yields CDR1 SGHTA and CDR2 FQGNSA.

By sample share, this clone is medium-sized. This chain uses TRBV7-9 with TRBJ2-2; D is possibly TRBD1 (6 bases). Trimming stripped 2 bases from V and 7 bases from J, with 8 bases between. Germline CDR1 SEHNR, CDR2 FQNEAQ (reference sequence). This CDR3 comprises 13 residues. CDR3 nucleotides: TGTGCCAGCAGCTTAAAGGGGGACGGGGAGCTGTTTTTT. Amino acids: CASSLKGDGELFF.

This clone showed up just a few times. The gene calls are TRBV10-3 and TRBJ2-1; the D call may be TRBD1 or TRBD2 (6 bases each). Deletions cut 10 bases from V and 6 bases from J, with 13 bases between. The CDR3 is made up of 12 amino acids. In germline, CDR1 is ENHRY, CDR2 SYGVKD. The CDR3 DNA reads as TGTGCCACAGGGGTTAGCGGCAATGAGCAGTTCTTC. It is translated as CATGVSGNEQFF.

This rearrangement joins TRBV12-3 or TRBV12-4 to TRBJ2-1; D remains ambiguous. The CDR3 covers 11 residues. Trimming removed 4 bases from V and 12 bases from J, with 10 bases in between. CDR3 coding DNA: TGTGCCAGCAGTTACGATGGTGCGCAGTTCTTC. It translates to CASSYDGAQFF.

This clone counts as medium-sized. The chain carries TRBV20-1 and TRBJ2-7; D might be TRBD2 (6 bases). V dropped 6 bases and J dropped 1 base, with 13 bases sitting between them. Germline V gene data show CDR1 as DFQATT and CDR2 as SNEGSKA (reference sequence). This CDR3 is 13 amino acids long. The DNA of the CDR3 is TGCAGTGCCCCAGCGGGCAAGTCCTACGAGCAGTACTTC. This translates into CSAPAGKSYEQYF.

Worth noting for this clone: Germline is not matched at one junction end, which may reflect a read error. The chain combines TRBV7-2 with TRBJ2-1, with 8 bases lining up with TRBD2. Germline CDR1 is SGHTA and CDR2 is FQGNSA. The CDR3 has 17 amino acids. In DNA form, the CDR3 reads TGTGCCAGCATCTTTGCGGGTCGAGCGGGAGTGGAAAATGAGCATTTATTC. Amino acids: CASIFAGRAGVENEHLF.

The chain has TRBV20-1 and TRBJ2-5; 15 positions agree with TRBD2. The CDR3 sequence is 14 residues long. Germline values: CDR1 DFQATT, CDR2 SNEGSKA (reference sequence). The junction had 2 bases not matched to a gene; V was cut back by 4 bases and J by 5 bases. The CDR3 is CSATGTSGGETQYF. Here the CDR3 DNA reads TGCAGTGCTACCGGGACTAGCGGGGGGGAGACCCAGTACTTC.

This clone is medium-sized (0.01 to 0.1%). The genes are TRBV20-1 and TRBJ2-7, with TRBD2 matching 9 bases. The CDR3 extends over 14 amino acids. Germline V gene sequence: CDR1 DFQATT, CDR2 SNEGSKA (reference sequence). With V trimmed by 5 bases and J by 2 bases, 7 bases remained unmatched. Here the CDR3 DNA reads TGCAGTGCTCCGTTAGGCGGGGGGGCCTACGAGCAGTACTTC. Protein: CSAPLGGGAYEQYF.

As for this clone: Since no conserved phenylalanine or tryptophan closes the CDR3, a read error is the likely cause. The V call is TRBV30, the J call TRBJ2-1, with D possibly matching TRBD2 (6 bases). V was pared by 3 bases and J by 7 bases, with 16 bases between. CDR3 size: 14 residues. Germline V CDR1 and CDR2: GTSNPN, SVGIG (reference sequence). The CDR3 sequence: CAWRQTGSINEQFV. The CDR3 coding sequence is TGTGCCTGGAGGCAAACCGGGAGCATTAATGAGCAGTTCGTC.

The chain uses TRBV7-2 and TRBJ2-7; 10 bases line up with TRBD1. With 5 bases clipped from V and 2 bases from J, the junction kept 3 bases outside the gene matches. Looked up from germline, CDR1 is SGHTA and CDR2 is FQGNSA. CDR3 length equals 14 residues. CDR3 in amino acids: CASSEGTGAYEQYF. The CDR3 DNA reads TGTGCCAGCAGCGAAGGGACAGGGGCCTACGAGCAGTACTTC.

By sample fraction, this clone is medium-sized (0.01 to 0.1%). CDR3 sequence reads: CASSLQGANSPLHF. For the CDR3, the DNA is TGTGCCAGCAGTTTACAGGGGGCTAATTCACCCCTCCACTTT. This rearrangement joins TRBV2 to TRBJ1-6; 9 bases are a match to TRBD1. This CDR3 is 14 amino acids long. The germline V gene encodes CDR1 SNHLY and CDR2 FYNNEI. After removal of 5 bases from V and 6 bases from J, the junction contained 2 bases not matched to a gene.

CDR3 loop: CASSHRDRTYNEQFF. The CDR3 DNA sequence: TGTGCCAGCAGCCATCGGGACAGGACTTACAATGAGCAGTTCTTC. This chain joins TRBV16 and TRBJ2-1; TRBD1 matches at 8 bases. This CDR3 has 15 residues. Looked up from germline, CDR1 is KGHSY and CDR2 is FQNENV. V was clipped by 3 bases and J by 4 bases; unmatched bases: 5.